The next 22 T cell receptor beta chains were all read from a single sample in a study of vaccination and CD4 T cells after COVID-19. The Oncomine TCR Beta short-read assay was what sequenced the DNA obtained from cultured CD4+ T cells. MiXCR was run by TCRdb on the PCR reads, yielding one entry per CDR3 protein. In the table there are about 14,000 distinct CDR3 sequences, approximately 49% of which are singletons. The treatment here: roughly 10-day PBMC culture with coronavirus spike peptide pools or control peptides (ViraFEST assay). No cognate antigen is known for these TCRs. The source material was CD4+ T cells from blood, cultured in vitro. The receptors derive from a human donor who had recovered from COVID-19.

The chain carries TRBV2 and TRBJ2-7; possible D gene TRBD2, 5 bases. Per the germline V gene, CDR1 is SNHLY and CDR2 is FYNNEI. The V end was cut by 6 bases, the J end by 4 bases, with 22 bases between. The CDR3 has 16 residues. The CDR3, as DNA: TGTGCCAGCAGGGAGAAGCGGAGGCAAACTTTGTACGAGCAGTACTTC. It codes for CASREKRRQTLYEQYF.

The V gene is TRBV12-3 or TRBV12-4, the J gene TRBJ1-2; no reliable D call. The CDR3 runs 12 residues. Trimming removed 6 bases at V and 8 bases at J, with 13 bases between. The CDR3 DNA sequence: TGTGCCAGCAGGCTACCCGGAGGAGGCTACACCTTC. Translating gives CASRLPGGGYTF.

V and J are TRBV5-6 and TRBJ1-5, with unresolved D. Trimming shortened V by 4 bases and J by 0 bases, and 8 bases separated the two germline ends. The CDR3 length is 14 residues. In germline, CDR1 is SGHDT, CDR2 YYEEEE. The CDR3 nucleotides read TGTGCCAGCAGCCCGGGCGGTAGCAATCAGCCCCAGCATTTT. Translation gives CASSPGGSNQPQHF.

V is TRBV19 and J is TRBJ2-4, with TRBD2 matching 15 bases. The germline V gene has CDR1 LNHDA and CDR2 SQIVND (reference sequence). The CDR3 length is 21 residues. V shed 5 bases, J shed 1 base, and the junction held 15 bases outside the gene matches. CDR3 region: CASSSRLRTSGGAVAKNIQYF. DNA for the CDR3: TGTGCCAGTAGTTCACGACTGCGGACTAGCGGGGGGGCCGTGGCCAAAAACATTCAGTACTTC.

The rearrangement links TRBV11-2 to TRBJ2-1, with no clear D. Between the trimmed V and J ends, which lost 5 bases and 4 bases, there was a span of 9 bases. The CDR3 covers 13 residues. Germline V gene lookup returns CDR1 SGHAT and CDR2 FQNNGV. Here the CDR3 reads CASSVAGYNEQFF. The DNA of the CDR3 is TGTGCCAGCAGCGTGGCTGGGTACAATGAGCAGTTCTTC.

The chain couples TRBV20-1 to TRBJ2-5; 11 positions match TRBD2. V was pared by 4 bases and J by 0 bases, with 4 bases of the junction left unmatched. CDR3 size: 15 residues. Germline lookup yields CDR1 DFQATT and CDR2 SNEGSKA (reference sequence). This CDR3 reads CSATLAGVYQETQYF. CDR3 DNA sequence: TGCAGTGCTACACTAGCGGGAGTTTACCAAGAGACCCAGTACTTC.

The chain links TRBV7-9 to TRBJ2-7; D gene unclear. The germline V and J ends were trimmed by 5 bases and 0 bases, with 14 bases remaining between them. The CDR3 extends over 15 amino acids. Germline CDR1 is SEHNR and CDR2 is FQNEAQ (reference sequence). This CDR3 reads CASSPQLLSSYEQYF. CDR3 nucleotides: TGTGCCAGCAGCCCCCAACTTTTGAGCTCCTACGAGCAGTACTTC.

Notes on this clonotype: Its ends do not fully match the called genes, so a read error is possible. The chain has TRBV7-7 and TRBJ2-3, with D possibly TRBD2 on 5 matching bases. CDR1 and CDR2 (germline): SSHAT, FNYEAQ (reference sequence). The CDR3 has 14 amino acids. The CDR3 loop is CASSPGVVSDTQYF. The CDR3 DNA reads TGTGCTAGCAGCCCCGGGGTGGTGTCAGATACGCAGTATTTT. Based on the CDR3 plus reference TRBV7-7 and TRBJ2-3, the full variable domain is GAGVSQSPRYKVTKRGQDVTLRCDPISSHATLYWYQQALGQGPEFLTYFNYEAQPDKSGLPSDRFSAERPEGSISTLTIQRTEQRDSAMYRCASSPGVVSDTQYFGPGTRLTVL.

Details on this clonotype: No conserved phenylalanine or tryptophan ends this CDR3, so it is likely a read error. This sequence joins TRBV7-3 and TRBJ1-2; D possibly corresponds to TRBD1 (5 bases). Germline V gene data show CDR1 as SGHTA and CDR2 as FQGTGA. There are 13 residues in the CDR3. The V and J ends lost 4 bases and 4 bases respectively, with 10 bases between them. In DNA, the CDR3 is TGTGCCAGCAGCTCCGACAGACGCTATGGCTACACCCTC. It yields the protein CASSSDRRYGYTL.

CDR3 in amino acids: CASSGQGARNSPLHF. DNA for the CDR3: TGTGCCAGCAGCGGACAGGGGGCCCGGAATTCACCCCTCCACTTT. V is TRBV27 and J is TRBJ1-6, with 11 bases that match TRBD1. V was clipped by 6 bases and J by 7 bases; unmatched bases: 5. Germline V gene data show CDR1 as MNHEY and CDR2 as SMNVEV (reference sequence). The CDR3 consists of 15 residues.

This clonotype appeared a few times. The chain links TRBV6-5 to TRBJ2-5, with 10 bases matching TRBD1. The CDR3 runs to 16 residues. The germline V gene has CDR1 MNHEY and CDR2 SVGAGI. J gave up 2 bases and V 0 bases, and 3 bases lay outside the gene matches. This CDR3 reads CASSYSTGGWQETQYF. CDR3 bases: TGTGCCAGCAGTTACTCGACAGGGGGCTGGCAAGAGACCCAGTACTTC.

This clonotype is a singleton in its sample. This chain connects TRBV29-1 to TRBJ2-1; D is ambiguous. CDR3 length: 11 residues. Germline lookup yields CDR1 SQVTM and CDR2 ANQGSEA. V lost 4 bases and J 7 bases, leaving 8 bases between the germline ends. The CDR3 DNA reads TGCAGCGTTGGTGGTAGGAATGAGCAGTTCTTC. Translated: CSVGGRNEQFF.

The CDR3 DNA is TGTGCCAGCAGCTCCCTAGCGGGAGTAGGCCCCAATGAGCAGTTCTTC. Translating gives CASSSLAGVGPNEQFF. V gene TRBV7-2 combines with J gene TRBJ2-1; 10 bases are a match to TRBD2. The length of the CDR3 is 16 residues. J was trimmed by 6 bases and V by 4 bases; bases with no gene match: 9. CDR1 is SGHTA, CDR2 FQGNSA, per germline.

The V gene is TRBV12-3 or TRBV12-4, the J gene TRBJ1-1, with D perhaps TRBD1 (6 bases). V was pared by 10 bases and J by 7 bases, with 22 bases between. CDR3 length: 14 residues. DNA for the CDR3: TGTGCCACCTCAGGACAGCCCCCTCGGGGTGAAGCTTTCTTT. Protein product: CATSGQPPRGEAFF.

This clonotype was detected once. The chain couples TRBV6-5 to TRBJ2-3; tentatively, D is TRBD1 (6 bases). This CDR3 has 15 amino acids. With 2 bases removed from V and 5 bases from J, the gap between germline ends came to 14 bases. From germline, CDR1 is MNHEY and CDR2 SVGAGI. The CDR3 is CASSYAGDDEDTQYF. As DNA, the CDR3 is TGTGCCAGCAGTTACGCAGGGGACGATGAAGATACGCAGTATTTT.

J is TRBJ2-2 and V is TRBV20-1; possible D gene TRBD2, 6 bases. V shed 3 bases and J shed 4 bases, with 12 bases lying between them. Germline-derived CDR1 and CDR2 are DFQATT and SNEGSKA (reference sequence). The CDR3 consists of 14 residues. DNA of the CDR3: TGCAGTGCTAGTTCGGGGCGGGGCACCGGGGAGCTGTTTTTT. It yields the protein CSASSGRGTGELFF.

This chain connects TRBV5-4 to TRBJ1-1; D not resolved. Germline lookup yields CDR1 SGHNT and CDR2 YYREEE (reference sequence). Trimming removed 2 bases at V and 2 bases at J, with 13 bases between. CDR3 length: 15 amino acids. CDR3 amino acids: CASSFGADLNTEAFF. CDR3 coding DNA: TGTGCCAGCAGCTTTGGTGCCGACCTAAACACTGAAGCTTTCTTT.

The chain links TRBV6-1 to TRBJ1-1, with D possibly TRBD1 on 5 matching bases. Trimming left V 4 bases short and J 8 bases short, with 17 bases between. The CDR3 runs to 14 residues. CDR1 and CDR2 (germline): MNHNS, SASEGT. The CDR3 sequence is CASSVVRDGREAFF. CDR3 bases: TGTGCCAGCAGTGTTGTTCGGGACGGCAGGGAAGCTTTCTTT.

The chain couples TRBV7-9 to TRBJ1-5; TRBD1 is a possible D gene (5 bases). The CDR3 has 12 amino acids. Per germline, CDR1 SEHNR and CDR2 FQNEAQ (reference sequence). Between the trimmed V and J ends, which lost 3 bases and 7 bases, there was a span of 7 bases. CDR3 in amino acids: CASSFRDQPQHF. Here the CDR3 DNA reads TGTGCCAGCAGCTTTCGGGACCAGCCCCAGCATTTT.

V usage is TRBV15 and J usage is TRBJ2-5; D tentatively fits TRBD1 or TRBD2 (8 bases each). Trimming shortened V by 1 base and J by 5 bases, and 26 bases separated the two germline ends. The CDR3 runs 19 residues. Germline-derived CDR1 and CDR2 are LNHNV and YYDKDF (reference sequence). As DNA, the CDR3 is TGTGCCACCAGCAGAGGGGCAGGGGGCGGGGGGCTCCTTAGGGAGACCCAGTACTTC. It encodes CATSRGAGGGGLLRETQYF.

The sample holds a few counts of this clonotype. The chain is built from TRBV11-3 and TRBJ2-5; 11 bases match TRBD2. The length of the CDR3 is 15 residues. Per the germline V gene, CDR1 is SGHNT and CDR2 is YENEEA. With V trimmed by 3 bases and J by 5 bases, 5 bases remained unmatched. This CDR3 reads CASSFSGGVSETQYF. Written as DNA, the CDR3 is TGTGCCAGCAGCTTTAGCGGGGGGGTTTCCGAGACCCAGTACTTC. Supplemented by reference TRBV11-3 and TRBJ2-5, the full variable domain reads EAGVVQSPRYKIIEKKQPVAFWCNPISGHNTLYWYLQNLGQGPELLIRYENEEAVDDSQLPKDRFSAERLKGVDSTLKIQPAELGDSAVYLCASSFSGGVSETQYFGPGTRLLVL.

In nucleotides, the CDR3 is TGTGCCAGCAGTTACAGGGGCTCTGGGGCCAACGTCCTGACTTTC. This sequence encodes CASSYRGSGANVLTF. The genes are TRBV12-3 or TRBV12-4 and TRBJ2-6, with TRBD1 matching over 7 bases. CDR3 length: 15 amino acids. Trimming removed 4 bases from V and 0 bases from J; junction bases left unmatched: 0.